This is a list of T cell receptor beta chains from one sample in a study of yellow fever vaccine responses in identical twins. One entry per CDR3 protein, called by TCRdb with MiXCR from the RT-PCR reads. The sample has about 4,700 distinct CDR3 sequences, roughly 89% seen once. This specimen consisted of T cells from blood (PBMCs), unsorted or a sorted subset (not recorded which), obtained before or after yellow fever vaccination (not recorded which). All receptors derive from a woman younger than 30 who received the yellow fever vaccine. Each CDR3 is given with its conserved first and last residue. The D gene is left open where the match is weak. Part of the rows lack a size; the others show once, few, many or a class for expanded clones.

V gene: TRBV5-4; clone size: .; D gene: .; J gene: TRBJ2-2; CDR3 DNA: TGTGCCAGCAGCTTCTACACCGGGGAGCTGTTTTTT; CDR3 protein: CASSFYTGELFF
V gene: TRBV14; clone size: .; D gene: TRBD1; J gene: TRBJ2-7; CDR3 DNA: TGTGCCAGCAGCCAAAATGCCCAACCGGGACAGAGATACTTC; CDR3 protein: CASSQNAQPGQRYF
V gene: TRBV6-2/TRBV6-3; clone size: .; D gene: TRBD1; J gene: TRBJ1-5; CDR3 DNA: TGTGCCAGCAGTTACACAGGGGGAAGGACCCAGCATTTT; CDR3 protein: CASSYTGGRTQHF
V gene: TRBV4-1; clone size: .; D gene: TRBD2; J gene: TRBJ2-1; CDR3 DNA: TGCGCCAGCAGCCAAGACCCGAGCGGGATCGCCTACAATGAGCAGTTCTTC; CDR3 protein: CASSQDPSGIAYNEQFF
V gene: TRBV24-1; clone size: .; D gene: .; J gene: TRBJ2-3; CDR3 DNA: TGTGCCACCAGTGAAACTAGGGTGACAGATACGCAGTATTTT; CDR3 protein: CATSETRVTDTQYF
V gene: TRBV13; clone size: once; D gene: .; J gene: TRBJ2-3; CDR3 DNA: TGTGCCAGCAGCTTGGGACGGGACACAGATACGCAGTATTTT; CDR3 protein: CASSLGRDTDTQYF
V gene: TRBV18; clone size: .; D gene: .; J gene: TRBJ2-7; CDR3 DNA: TGTGCCAGCTCACCCTTTGGAGAGAGACCCTACGAGCAGTACTTC; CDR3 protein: CASSPFGERPYEQYF
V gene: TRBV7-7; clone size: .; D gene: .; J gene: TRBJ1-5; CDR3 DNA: TGTGCTAGCAGCTTAGCGCTTGGCCGGCCCCAGCATTTT; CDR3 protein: CASSLALGRPQHF
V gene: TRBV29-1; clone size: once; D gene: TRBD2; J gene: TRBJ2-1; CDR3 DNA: TGCAGCGTTGCTCGACTAGCGGATTACAATGAGCAGTTCTTC; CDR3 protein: CSVARLADYNEQFF
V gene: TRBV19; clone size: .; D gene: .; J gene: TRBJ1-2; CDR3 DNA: TGTGCCAGTAGTATCGAATCCACCAGGGGTTGGAACTATGGCTACACCTTC; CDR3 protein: CASSIESTRGWNYGYTF
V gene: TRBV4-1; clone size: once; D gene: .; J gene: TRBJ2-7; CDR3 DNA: TGCGCCAGCAGCCAAGTTCTAGCGCTCTCCTACGAGCAGTACTTC; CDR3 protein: CASSQVLALSYEQYF
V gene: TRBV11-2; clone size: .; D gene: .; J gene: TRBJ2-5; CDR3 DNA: TGTGCCAGCAGCTTAGAAAACCTGCTTGGGACCCAGTACTTC; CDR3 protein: CASSLENLLGTQYF
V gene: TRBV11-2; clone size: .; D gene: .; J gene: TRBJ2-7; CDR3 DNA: TGTGCCAGCAGCTACCTATCCAGTGGGGCAGGGAGCCCCTACGAGCAGTACTTC; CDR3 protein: CASSYLSSGAGSPYEQYF
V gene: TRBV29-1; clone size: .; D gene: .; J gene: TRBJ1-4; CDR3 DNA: TGCAGCGTTGCGGTTACAGGGAATGAAAAACTGTTTTTT; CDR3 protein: CSVAVTGNEKLFF
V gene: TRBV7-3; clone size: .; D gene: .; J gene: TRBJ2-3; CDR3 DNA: TGTGCCAGCAGCTCGTATCCCACAGATACGCAGTATTTT; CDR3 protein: CASSSYPTDTQYF
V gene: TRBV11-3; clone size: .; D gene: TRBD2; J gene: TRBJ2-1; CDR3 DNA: TGTGCCAGCAGCCCGTCCCCCACTAGCGGGTTTCGGAATGAGCAGTTCTTC; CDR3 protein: CASSPSPTSGFRNEQFF
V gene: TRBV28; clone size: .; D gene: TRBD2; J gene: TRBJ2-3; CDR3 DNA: TGTGCCAGCACGGGACTAGCGGGTATTTCAGATACGCAGTATTTT; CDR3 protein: CASTGLAGISDTQYF
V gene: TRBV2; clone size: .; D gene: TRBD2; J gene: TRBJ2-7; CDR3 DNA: TGTGCCAGCAGTGAATACTTAGCGGGAGAAGGCTACGAGCAGTACTTC; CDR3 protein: CASSEYLAGEGYEQYF
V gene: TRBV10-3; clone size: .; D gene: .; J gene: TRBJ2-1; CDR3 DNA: TGTGCCATCAGTGACCTTCCGGTCGATGAGCAGTTCTTC; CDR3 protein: CAISDLPVDEQFF
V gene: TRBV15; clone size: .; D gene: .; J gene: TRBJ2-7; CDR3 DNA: TGTGCCACCAGCAGAGATATGGAGCGGCACTACGAGCAGTACTTC; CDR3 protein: CATSRDMERHYEQYF
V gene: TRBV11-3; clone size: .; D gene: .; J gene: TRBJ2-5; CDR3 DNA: TGTGCCAGCAGCTTAGACAGACGACAAGAGACCCAGTACTTC; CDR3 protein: CASSLDRRQETQYF
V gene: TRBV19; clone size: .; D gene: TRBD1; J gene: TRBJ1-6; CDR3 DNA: TGTGCCACCAGGGACAGCCTTAATTCACCCCTCCACTTT; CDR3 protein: CATRDSLNSPLHF
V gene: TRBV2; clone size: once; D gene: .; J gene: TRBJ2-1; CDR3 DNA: TGTGCCAGCAGTGCCCTTAAGAGTTTGGGTGAGCAGTTCTTC; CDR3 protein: CASSALKSLGEQFF
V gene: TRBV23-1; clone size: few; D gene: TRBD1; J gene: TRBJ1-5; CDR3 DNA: TGCGCCAGCGTACCGGGACAGGGCAATCAGCCCCAGCATTTT; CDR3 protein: CASVPGQGNQPQHF
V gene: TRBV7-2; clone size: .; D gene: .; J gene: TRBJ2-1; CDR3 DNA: TGTGCCAGCAGCCTCGACAGCAACAATGAGCAGTTCTTC; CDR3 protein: CASSLDSNNEQFF
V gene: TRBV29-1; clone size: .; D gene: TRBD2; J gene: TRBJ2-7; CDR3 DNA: TGCAGCGTGGGGACTAGCGGGAGGGTCTACGAGCAGTACTTC; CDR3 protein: CSVGTSGRVYEQYF
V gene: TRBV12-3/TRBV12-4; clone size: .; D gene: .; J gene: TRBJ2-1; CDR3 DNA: TGTGCCAGCAGTTTTCTGCAGGGGCCCTACAATGAGCAGTTCTTC; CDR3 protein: CASSFLQGPYNEQFF
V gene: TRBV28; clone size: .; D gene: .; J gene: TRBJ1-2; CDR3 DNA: TGTGCCAGCAGTCTTGGGGAACAGATCTATGGCTACACCTTC; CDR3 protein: CASSLGEQIYGYTF
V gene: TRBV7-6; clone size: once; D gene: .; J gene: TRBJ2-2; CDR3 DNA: TGTGCCAGCAGCTTAGCCAGCACAGGTGGAACCGGGGAGCTGTTTTTT; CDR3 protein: CASSLASTGGTGELFF
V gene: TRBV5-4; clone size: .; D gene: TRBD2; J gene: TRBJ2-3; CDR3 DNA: TGTGCCAGCAGCTCACAGCGGGGGGGTTCCACAGATACGCAGTATTTT; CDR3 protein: CASSSQRGGSTDTQYF
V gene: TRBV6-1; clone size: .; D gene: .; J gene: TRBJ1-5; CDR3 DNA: TGTGCCAGCAACGGAGGGAGCAATCAGCCCCAGCATTTT; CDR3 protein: CASNGGSNQPQHF
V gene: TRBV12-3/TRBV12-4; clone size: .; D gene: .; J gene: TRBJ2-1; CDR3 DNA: TGTGCCAGCAGTCCCGGAGTCGATGAGCAGTTCTTC; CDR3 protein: CASSPGVDEQFF
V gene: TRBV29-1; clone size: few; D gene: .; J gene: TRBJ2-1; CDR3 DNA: TGCAGCGTTGAGAGGGTGGGTTCGGCCCGCAATGAGCAGTTCTTC; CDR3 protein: CSVERVGSARNEQFF
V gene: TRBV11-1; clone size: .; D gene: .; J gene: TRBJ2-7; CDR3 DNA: TGTGCCAGCAGCCCTCCGAAGGGGGAGCAGTACTTC; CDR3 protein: CASSPPKGEQYF
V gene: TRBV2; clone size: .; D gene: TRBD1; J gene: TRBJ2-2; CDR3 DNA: TGTGCCAGCAGTGGATCCCGGGACAGGGGGCACACCGGGGAGCTGTTTTTT; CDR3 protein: CASSGSRDRGHTGELFF
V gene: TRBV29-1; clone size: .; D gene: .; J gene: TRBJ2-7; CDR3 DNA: TGCAGCGTTGGATCGGCAGTCTCCTACGAGCAGTACTTC; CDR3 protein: CSVGSAVSYEQYF
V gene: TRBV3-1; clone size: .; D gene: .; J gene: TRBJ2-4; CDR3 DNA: TGTGCCAGCAGCATTAACAGCCTCAAAAACATTCAGTACTTC; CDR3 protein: CASSINSLKNIQYF
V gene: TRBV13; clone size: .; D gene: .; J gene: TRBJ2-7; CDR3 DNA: TGTGCCAGCAGCTTAGGATACTCCGGGTACGAGCAGTACTTC; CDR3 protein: CASSLGYSGYEQYF
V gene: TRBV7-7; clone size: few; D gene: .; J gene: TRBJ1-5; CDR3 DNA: TGTGCTAGCAGCTTAAGGCTGAATCAGCCCCAGCATTTT; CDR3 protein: CASSLRLNQPQHF
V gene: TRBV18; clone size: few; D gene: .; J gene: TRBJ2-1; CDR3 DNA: TGTGCCAGCTCACCCGTCCCGGCGGGATTGAACAATGAGCAGTTCTTC; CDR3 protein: CASSPVPAGLNNEQFF
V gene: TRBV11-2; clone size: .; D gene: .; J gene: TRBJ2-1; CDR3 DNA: TGTGCCAGCAGCTTGAGTAGGACAGCCACTAGCGATGAGCAGTTCTTC; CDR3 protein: CASSLSRTATSDEQFF
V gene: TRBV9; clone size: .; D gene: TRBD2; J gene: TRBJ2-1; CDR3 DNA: TGTGCCAGCAGCCATGCGGGAGGGTCCTACAATGAGCAGTTCTTC; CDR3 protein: CASSHAGGSYNEQFF
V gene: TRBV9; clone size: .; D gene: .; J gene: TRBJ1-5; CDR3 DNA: TGTGCCAGCAGCGTAGAGGGCCGGATTTCTCAGCCCCAGCATTTT; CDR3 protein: CASSVEGRISQPQHF
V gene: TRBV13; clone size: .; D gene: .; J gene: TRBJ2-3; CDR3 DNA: TGTGCCAGCAGCGGGGCCCGCACAGATACGCAGTATTTT; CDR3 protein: CASSGARTDTQYF
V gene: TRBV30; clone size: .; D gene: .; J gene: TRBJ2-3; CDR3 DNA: TGTGCCTGCCGAGAAACAGATACGCAGTATTTT; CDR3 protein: CACRETDTQYF
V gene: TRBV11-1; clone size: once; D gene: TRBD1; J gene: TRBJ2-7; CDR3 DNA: TGTGCCAGCAGCTGGGACAGGGGGGGTGAGCAGTACTTC; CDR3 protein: CASSWDRGGEQYF
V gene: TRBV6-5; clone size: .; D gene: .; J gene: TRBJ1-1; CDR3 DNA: TGTGCCAGCAGTTACTCGGAGGGGAACACTGAAGCTTTCTTT; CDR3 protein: CASSYSEGNTEAFF
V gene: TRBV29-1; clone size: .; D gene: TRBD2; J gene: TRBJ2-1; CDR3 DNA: TGCAGCGTTGAATTACCGGGACTATCAATTACAAATGAGCAGTTCTTC; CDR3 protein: CSVELPGLSITNEQFF
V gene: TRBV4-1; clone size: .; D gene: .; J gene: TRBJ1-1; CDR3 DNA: TGCGCCAGCAGCCCGATGGAGGGCCTGAACACTGAAGCTTTCTTT; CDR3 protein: CASSPMEGLNTEAFF
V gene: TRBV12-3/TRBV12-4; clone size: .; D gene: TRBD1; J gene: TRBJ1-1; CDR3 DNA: TGTGCCAGCAGAGTGGTCCCTGGGACAGGGAACACTGAAGCTTTCTTT; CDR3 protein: CASRVVPGTGNTEAFF
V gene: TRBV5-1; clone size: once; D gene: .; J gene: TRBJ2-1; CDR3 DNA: TGCGCCAGCAGCTTGGAGTTAGGTGGGTCGGGACGGAACAATGAGCAGTTCTTC; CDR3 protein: CASSLELGGSGRNNEQFF
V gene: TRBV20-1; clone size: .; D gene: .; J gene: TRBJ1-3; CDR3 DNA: TGCAGTGCTAGAGATCCGTGGAGCTCTGGAAACACCATATATTTT; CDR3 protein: CSARDPWSSGNTIYF
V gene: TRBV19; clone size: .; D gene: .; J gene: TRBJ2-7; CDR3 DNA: TGTGCCAGTAGTTCCCAGGGACCGTACTCCTACGAGCAGTACTTC; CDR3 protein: CASSSQGPYSYEQYF
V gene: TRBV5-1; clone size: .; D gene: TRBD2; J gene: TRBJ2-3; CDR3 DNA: TGCGCCAGCAGCTCTACAGGACTAGCGGGGTACACAGATACGCAGTATTTT; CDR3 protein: CASSSTGLAGYTDTQYF
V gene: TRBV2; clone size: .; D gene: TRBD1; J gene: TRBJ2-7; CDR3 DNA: TGTGCCAGCAGTGAAGCGGGACAGGGGCCCTACGAGCAGTACTTC; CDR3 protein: CASSEAGQGPYEQYF
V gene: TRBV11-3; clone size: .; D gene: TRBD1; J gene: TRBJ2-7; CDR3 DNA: TGTGCCAGCAGCCCCGTGACAGGGAAGGGGACCTACGAGCAGTACTTC; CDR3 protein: CASSPVTGKGTYEQYF
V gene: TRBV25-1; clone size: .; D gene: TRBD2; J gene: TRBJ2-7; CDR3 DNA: TGTGCCAGCAGTGAAGTGGCGGGAGGTAACTACGAGCAGTACTTC; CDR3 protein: CASSEVAGGNYEQYF
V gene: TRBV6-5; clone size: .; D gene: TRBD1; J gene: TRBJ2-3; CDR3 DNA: TGTGCCAGCAGTTACTTGGGGAGGGGGACAGGGGGTATGGTAGATACGCAGTATTTT; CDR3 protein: CASSYLGRGTGGMVDTQYF
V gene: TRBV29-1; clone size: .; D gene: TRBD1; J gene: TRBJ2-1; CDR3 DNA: TGCAGCGTAAGTTCAGGGGGCAATGAGCAGTTCTTC; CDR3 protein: CSVSSGGNEQFF